Listed below are T cell receptor beta chains from one sample, sequenced in a study of blood T cell repertoires in COVID-19. TCRdb's copy holds only in-frame clones and misses some; the assay was immunoSEQ multiplex PCR. The sample records about 180,000 clones, approximately 83% being singletons. Specimen: peripheral blood. These receptors all come from a human donor with active or convalescent COVID-19. The donor label of this sample is uncertain. Each CDR3 is given with its conserved first and last residue. Each record gives: D gene, J gene, V gene, clone size, CDR3 protein, CDR3 DNA. The D gene is left open where the match is weak. The size field is filled for only some rows; it gives once, few, many or a size class.

>NA|TRBJ2-1|TRBV4-1|once
CASSQEHGSYNEQFF
TGCGCCAGCAGCCAAGAGCACGGGTCCTACAATGAGCAGTTCTTC
>NA|TRBJ2-1|TRBV6-5|NA
CASSLSGFNEQFF
TGTGCCAGCAGTCTCTCAGGGTTCAATGAGCAGTTCTTC
>TRBD2|TRBJ2-7|TRBV5-1|NA
CASSFDTSGTYEQYF
TGCGCCAGCAGCTTTGATACTAGCGGGACCTACGAGCAGTACTTC
>TRBD1|TRBJ1-5|TRBV6-5|NA
CASRLGQGRQPQHF
TGTGCCAGCAGACTCGGACAGGGCCGGCAGCCCCAGCATTTT
>NA|TRBJ2-3|TRBV19|once
CASSMGRGGASTDTQYF
TGTGCCAGTAGTATGGGGCGAGGGGGGGCGAGTACAGATACGCAGTATTTT
>TRBD1|TRBJ1-5|TRBV19|few
CASSSYSTGNQPQHF
TGTGCCAGTAGTAGCTACTCGACAGGGAACCAGCCCCAGCATTTT
>NA|TRBJ2-7|TRBV28|NA
CASSLQDSVDF
TGTGCCAGCAGTTTGCAAGACAGCGTAGACTTC
>NA|TRBJ2-7|TRBV27|NA
CASSLIAPLQGRGLREQYF
TGTGCCAGCAGTTTGATCGCGCCCCTCCAGGGCCGGGGACTGCGCGAGCAGTACTTC
>NA|TRBJ2-7|TRBV27|NA
CASSSGTSYEQYF
TGTGCCAGCAGTTCCGGGACATCCTACGAGCAGTACTTC
>TRBD2|TRBJ2-3|TRBV5-3|NA
CARSFKGSCSGRGTDTQYF
TGTGCCAGAAGCTTTAAAGGATCCTGTAGCGGGAGAGGCACAGATACGCAGTATTTT
>NA|TRBJ1-2|TRBV12-3/TRBV12-4|NA
CASSPGVVYGYTF
TGTGCCAGCAGTCCCGGAGTCGTCTATGGCTACACCTTC
>TRBD1|TRBJ2-7|TRBV13|NA
CASSTKTGGRYEQYF
TGTGCCAGCAGCACCAAGACAGGGGGTCGCTACGAGCAGTACTTC
>NA|TRBJ2-3|TRBV10-3|once
CAISGAGTDTQYF
TGTGCCATCAGTGGGGCAGGCACAGATACGCAGTATTTT
>TRBD2|TRBJ2-7|TRBV6-5|NA
CASSYLPGLRNYEQYF
TGTGCCAGCAGTTACTTGCCGGGACTAAGGAACTACGAGCAGTACTTC
>NA|TRBJ2-5|TRBV29-1|NA
CSVEAPDRGQETQYF
TGCAGCGTTGAAGCCCCCGACCGCGGTCAAGAGACCCAGTACTTC
>NA|TRBJ2-7|TRBV9|NA
CASSPSAGSYEQYF
TGTGCCAGCAGCCCATCGGCAGGTTCCTACGAGCAGTACTTC
>NA|TRBJ1-5|TRBV2|NA
CASSVEGGQPQHF
TGTGCCAGCAGCGTGGAGGGCGGACAGCCCCAGCATTTT
>NA|TRBJ2-7|TRBV15|NA
CATSGTENEQYF
TGTGCCACCAGCGGGACTGAGAACGAGCAGTACTTC
>TRBD2|TRBJ2-5|TRBV3-1/TRBV3-2|few
CASSPQTSGGETQYF
TGTGCCAGCAGCCCACAGACTAGCGGGGGTGAGACCCAGTACTTC
>TRBD1|TRBJ1-2|TRBV4-2|few
CASSHAGQDYGYTF
TGTGCCAGCAGCCATGCGGGACAGGACTATGGCTACACCTTC
>NA|TRBJ2-1|TRBV7-9|NA
CASSQSLNEQFF
TGTGCCAGCAGCCAATCCCTAAATGAGCAGTTCTTC
>TRBD2|TRBJ2-5|TRBV5-4|NA
CASSTTTSGLFQETQYF
TGTGCCAGCAGCACCACGACTAGCGGGCTCTTTCAAGAGACCCAGTACTTC
>TRBD2|TRBJ2-7|TRBV6-6|NA
CASRGKDSGIYEQYF
TGTGCCAGCAGAGGAAAGGATAGCGGGATATACGAGCAGTACTTC
>NA|TRBJ2-1|TRBV12-3/TRBV12-4|NA
CASSPTSGPQFF
TGTGCCAGCAGTCCCACTAGTGGCCCGCAGTTCTTC
>NA|TRBJ1-2|TRBV19|NA
CASSILLRDFGYTF
TGTGCCAGTAGTATTCTTCTTCGAGATTTCGGCTACACCTTC
>TRBD2|TRBJ2-3|TRBV18|NA
CASSPSGGASDTQYF
TGTGCCAGCTCACCTAGCGGGGGGGCATCAGATACGCAGTATTTT
>NA|TRBJ2-7|TRBV6-2/TRBV6-3|NA
CASSRRGFSYEQYF
TGTGCCAGCAGCCGCCGGGGATTCTCCTACGAGCAGTACTTC
>TRBD1|TRBJ2-7|TRBV29-1|NA
CSVEGTGLYEQYF
TGCAGCGTAGAGGGGACAGGGTTATACGAGCAGTACTTC
>NA|TRBJ2-1|TRBV2|NA
CASSDLGHNEQFF
TGTGCCAGCAGTGACCTAGGTCACAATGAGCAGTTCTTC
>TRBD2|TRBJ2-3|TRBV14|NA
CASSSRGSTDTQYF
TGTGCCAGCAGCTCGCGGGGGAGCACAGATACGCAGTATTTT
>NA|TRBJ1-5|TRBV6-5|few
CASSYGGSGNQPQHF
TGTGCCAGCAGTTACGGCGGGAGTGGGAATCAGCCCCAGCATTTT
>NA|TRBJ2-5|TRBV5-1|NA
CASSRIRGASAVETQYF
TGCGCCAGCAGCCGGATTAGGGGCGCTAGTGCGGTGGAGACCCAGTACTTC
>NA|TRBJ1-2|TRBV4-1|NA
CASSQVGETFNNYGYTF
TGCGCCAGCAGCCAAGTGGGAGAGACTTTCAATAACTATGGCTACACCTTC
>TRBD2|TRBJ2-1|TRBV19|NA
CASSALAGNNEQFF
TGTGCCAGTAGTGCTCTAGCGGGGAACAATGAGCAGTTCTTC
>NA|TRBJ2-1|TRBV9|NA
CASSGGGRNFNEQFF
TGTGCCAGCAGCGGGGGCGGACGTAATTTCAATGAGCAGTTCTTC
>NA|TRBJ1-1|TRBV5-6|NA
CASSRRDTEAFF
TGTGCCAGCAGCAGGAGGGACACTGAAGCTTTCTTT
>NA|TRBJ1-4|TRBV10-1|NA
CASRATRDEKLFF
TGCGCCAGCAGGGCGACACGAGACGAAAAACTGTTTTTT
>TRBD2|TRBJ2-1|TRBV19|NA
CASSRGGPRGLAGVEQFF
TGTGCCAGTAGTCGGGGGGGGCCCAGGGGACTAGCGGGAGTCGAGCAGTTCTTC
>NA|TRBJ2-2|TRBV9|NA
CASSVVQSTGELFF
TGTGCCAGCAGCGTAGTACAGAGCACCGGGGAGCTGTTTTTT
>TRBD1|TRBJ1-2|TRBV6-2/TRBV6-3|NA
CASSFLWTGRGYGYTF
TGTGCCAGCAGTTTCCTATGGACAGGGCGAGGCTATGGCTACACCTTC
>NA|TRBJ1-4|TRBV7-9|NA
CASSPGLGTNEKLFF
TGTGCCAGCAGCCCGGGATTGGGAACTAATGAAAAACTGTTTTTT
>TRBD2|TRBJ2-3|TRBV7-3|NA
CASSARAGGLTDTQYF
TGTGCCAGCAGCGCCCGAGCGGGGGGCCTCACAGATACGCAGTATTTT